The 27 T cell receptor beta chains given below trace back to one sample, sequenced in a study of shared clonotypes between healthy human individuals. The naive CD8 population came from CD45RO-negative cells selected for CCR7, without terminally differentiated effector memory CD45RA+ cells. Only in-frame clones appear in the TCRdb table, and some are missing; sequencing was by immunoSEQ multiplex PCR. Found here are millions of clones, over 85% of them singletons; the top ten hold 0.9% to 1.3%. The source material was naive CD8+ T cells sorted from blood. The receptors come from a young man in good health.

This clone was seen a single time. The V gene is TRBV7-3, the J gene TRBJ2-3; no definite D call. In germline, CDR1 is SGHTA, CDR2 FQGTGA. This CDR3 has 14 amino acids. V lost 4 bases, J lost 2 bases, and 10 bases lay in between. The CDR3 bases are TGTGCCAGCAGCTCCGGAGCCTACACAGATACGCAGTATTTT. Its translation is CASSSGAYTDTQYF.

On this clone: This sample includes further DNA sequences coding for the same CDR3. The V gene is TRBV27, the J gene TRBJ1-4; D is uncertain. The CDR3 length is 14 residues. From germline, CDR1 is MNHEY and CDR2 SMNVEV (reference sequence). The V gene lost 3 bases and the J gene lost 8 bases, with 13 bases spanning the gap. CDR3 sequence: CASSLAGFGEKLFF. As DNA, the CDR3 is TGTGCCAGCAGTTTGGCAGGCTTTGGCGAAAAACTGTTTTTT.

With regard to this clone: The same CDR3 arises from other DNA sequences in this sample as well. This chain links TRBV27 with TRBJ2-3; TRBD1 aligns across 9 bases. Per germline, CDR1 MNHEY and CDR2 SMNVEV (reference sequence). The length of the CDR3 is 13 residues. The trim removed 6 bases at V and 3 bases at J, leaving 1 base unmatched. CDR3 sequence (DNA): TGTGCCAGCAGGGACAGGGGAACAGATACGCAGTATTTT. It yields the protein CASRDRGTDTQYF.

This clone has only one observation. The rearrangement links TRBV9 to TRBJ2-7, with 7 bases aligning to TRBD1. The CDR3 is 15 residues long. V was pared by 3 bases and J by 2 bases, with 8 bases of the junction left unmatched. Germline assignment: CDR1 SGDLS and CDR2 YYNGEE. CDR3 bases: TGTGCCAGCAGCGAAGGTGGGACAGAGACCTACGAGCAGTACTTC. It translates to CASSEGGTETYEQYF.

The chain uses TRBV6-5 and TRBJ2-5, with no clear D. CDR1 MNHEY and CDR2 SVGAGI come from the germline V gene. The CDR3 length is 15 residues. The V end lost 5 bases, the J end lost 1 base, and 14 bases lay between the germline ends. The CDR3 loop reads CASSPRAFLQETQYF. CDR3 nucleotide sequence: TGTGCCAGCAGTCCCCGGGCCTTTCTCCAAGAGACCCAGTACTTC.

V gene TRBV4-1 combines with J gene TRBJ1-1, with TRBD1 matching over 8 bases. CDR1 MGHRA and CDR2 YSYEKL come from the germline V gene. The CDR3 contains 15 residues. J gave up 2 bases and V 0 bases, and 2 bases lay outside the gene matches. The CDR3 DNA sequence: TGCGCCAGCAGCCAAGAACAGGGGGTAAACACTGAAGCTTTCTTT. Its translation is CASSQEQGVNTEAFF.

The chain couples TRBV7-6 to TRBJ2-1, with D possibly being TRBD2 (5 bases). The germline V gene encodes CDR1 SGHVS and CDR2 FNYEAQ. The CDR3 sequence is 18 residues long. The V gene lost 1 base and the J gene lost 1 base, with 17 bases spanning the gap. In nucleotides, the CDR3 is TGTGCCAGCAGCTTAGAGGTTGGCGGGTCTTTTTCCTACAATGAGCAGTTCTTC. This sequence encodes CASSLEVGGSFSYNEQFF.

Points on this clone: The same CDR3 can be traced to other DNA sequences in this sample. This chain joins TRBV4-1 and TRBJ2-7; 14 bases map to TRBD2. Trimming removed 1 base from V and 3 bases from J; junction bases left unmatched: 5. This CDR3 is 17 amino acids long. The germline V gene has CDR1 MGHRA and CDR2 YSYEKL. The CDR3 region is CASSQASGTSGSYEQYF. The DNA for the CDR3 is TGCGCCAGCAGCCAAGCCAGCGGGACTAGCGGGAGCTACGAGCAGTACTTC.

As concerns this clone: This CDR3 is also generated by other DNA sequences in the sample. This sequence joins TRBV27 and TRBJ2-5; D remains unclear. The V and J ends lost 3 bases and 4 bases respectively, with 9 bases between them. Germline CDR1 and CDR2: MNHEY and SMNVEV (reference sequence). The CDR3 is made up of 13 amino acids. CDR3 in amino acids: CASSLVGGETQYF. The CDR3 region has the DNA TGTGCCAGCAGTTTGGTAGGCGGAGAGACCCAGTACTTC.

A note on this clone: The sample holds other DNA sequences that translate to the same CDR3. The chain is built from TRBV7-9 and TRBJ1-2; the D is unclear. This CDR3 is 15 amino acids long. Trimming took off 1 base at V and 0 bases at J, with 9 bases between the two ends. Germline-derived CDR1 and CDR2 are SEHNR and FQNEAQ (reference sequence). This CDR3 reads CASSLGTAANYGYTF. The CDR3 DNA is TGTGCCAGCAGCTTAGGTACGGCAGCTAACTATGGCTACACCTTC.

V and J are TRBV4-2 and TRBJ2-3, with 12 bases identical to TRBD2. CDR1 and CDR2 from the germline V gene are LGHNA and YNFKEQ. Trimming cost V 4 bases and J 5 bases; bases outside gene matches: 4. The CDR3 sequence is 15 residues long. The CDR3 nucleotides read TGTGCCAGCAGCCCTGGGACTAGCGGGTTAGATACGCAGTATTTT. It is translated as CASSPGTSGLDTQYF.

The chain employs TRBV7-2 and TRBJ2-7, with a tentative D call TRBD2 (6 bases). This CDR3 contains 15 residues. CDR1 and CDR2 (germline): SGHTA, FQGNSA. Trimming removed 2 bases from V and 5 bases from J, with 16 bases in between. CDR3 nucleotide sequence: TGTGCCAGCAGCTTAATAGCGGACTTCGGGAACGAGCAGTACTTC. This gives the protein CASSLIADFGNEQYF. The full variable domain, in which reference TRBV7-2 and TRBJ2-7 provide the parts outside the CDR3, is GAGVSQSPSNKVTEKGKDVELRCDPISGHTALYWYRQSLGQGLEFLIYFQGNSAPDKSGLPSDRFSAERTGGSVSTLTIQRTQQEDSAVYLCASSLIADFGNEQYFGPGTRLTVT.

This clone was detected only once. The CDR3 DNA reads TGTGCCAGCAGTTTAGGGTTCGTTAATAGCAATCAGCCCCAGCATTTT. It is translated as CASSLGFVNSNQPQHF. V usage is TRBV28 and J usage is TRBJ1-5; no firm D call. V was pared by 2 bases and J by 0 bases, with 11 bases between. Germline lookup yields CDR1 MDHEN and CDR2 SYDVKM. The CDR3 loop spans 16 amino acids.

The V call is TRBV7-9, the J call TRBJ1-2; D unresolved. There are 14 residues in the CDR3. Trimming removed 5 bases at V and 0 bases at J, with 10 bases between. Per germline, CDR1 SEHNR and CDR2 FQNEAQ (reference sequence). CDR3 nucleotide sequence: TGTGCCAGCAGCATGGACGTAGCTAACTATGGCTACACCTTC. It specifies CASSMDVANYGYTF.

This chain connects TRBV4-2 to TRBJ1-4; 7 nucleotides agree with TRBD1. In germline, CDR1 is LGHNA, CDR2 YNFKEQ. The CDR3 runs to 17 residues. The V segment lost 0 bases and the J segment 6 bases; nucleotides outside the gene matches: 10. The CDR3 DNA follows: TGTGCCAGCAGCCAAGAAGGGGTAGGGACAGAGGATGAAAAACTGTTTTTT. The encoded protein is CASSQEGVGTEDEKLFF.

This clone was found a few times. The chain employs TRBV16 and TRBJ2-7; D assignment may be TRBD1 or TRBD2 (5 bases each). CDR3 size: 14 residues. Germline V gene lookup returns CDR1 KGHSY and CDR2 FQNENV. V was shortened by 4 bases and J by 4 bases, with 14 bases between the two germline ends. The CDR3 here is CASSLTGREYEQYF. Written as DNA, the CDR3 is TGTGCCAGCAGCCTAACTGGCAGGGAGTACGAGCAGTACTTC.

This chain links TRBV11-2 with TRBJ2-1; tentative D call: TRBD1 (5 bases). Trimming shortened V by 1 base and J by 5 bases, and 9 bases separated the two germline ends. This CDR3 contains 14 residues. From germline, CDR1 is SGHAT and CDR2 FQNNGV. CDR3 residues: CASSLAPGNNEQFF. CDR3 DNA sequence: TGTGCCAGCAGCTTAGCGCCAGGGAACAATGAGCAGTTCTTC.

A remark on this clone: Within the sample, other DNA sequences also encode this same CDR3. V usage is TRBV15 and J usage is TRBJ2-7; D not resolved. CDR3 length: 13 residues. The V end lost 0 bases, the J end lost 2 bases, and 5 bases lay between the germline ends. Germline V lookup: CDR1 LNHNV, CDR2 YYDKDF (reference sequence). The CDR3 sequence: CATSRDPTYEQYF. The CDR3, as DNA: TGTGCCACCAGCAGAGATCCAACCTACGAGCAGTACTTC. The complete variable domain, with remaining parts taken from reference TRBV15 and TRBJ2-7, reads DAMVIQNPRYQVTQFGKPVTLSCSQTLNHNVMYWYQQKSSQAPKLLFHYYDKDFNNEADTPDNFQSRRPNTSFCFLDIRSPGLGDTAMYLCATSRDPTYEQYFGPGTRLTVT.

The chain couples TRBV2 to TRBJ1-4, with a possible D match to TRBD1 (5 bases). V shed 5 bases and J shed 8 bases, with 12 bases lying between them. The CDR3 consists of 13 residues. Looked up from germline, CDR1 is SNHLY and CDR2 is FYNNEI. This CDR3 is CASSPDGAEKLFF. The CDR3 DNA is TGTGCCAGCAGTCCTGACGGGGCCGAAAAACTGTTTTTT. The full variable domain, completed using reference TRBV2 and TRBJ1-4, is EPEVTQTPSHQVTQMGQEVILRCVPISNHLYFYWYRQILGQKVEFLVSFYNNEISEKSEIFDDQFSVERPDGSNFTLKIRSTKLEDSAMYFCASSPDGAEKLFFGSGTQLSVL.

The chain uses TRBV10-2 and TRBJ2-7, with 10 bases lining up with TRBD2. V was pared by 0 bases and J by 4 bases, with 6 bases of the junction left unmatched. The CDR3 spans 16 residues. Looked up from germline, CDR1 is WSHSY and CDR2 is SAAADI. As DNA, the CDR3 is TGCGCCAGCAGTGAGTCAGCTAGCGGGAGTCGGTACGAGCAGTACTTC. Protein: CASSESASGSRYEQYF.

As for this clone: At one of its ends the junction is not consistent with the germline gene, which may arise from a read error. The CDR3 reads CASSLGGTHSF. In DNA form, the CDR3 reads TGTGCCAGCAGCTTAGGGGGCACTCATTCCTTC. The rearrangement joins TRBV7-8 to TRBJ2-7; D possibly corresponds to TRBD1 (5 bases). From germline, CDR1 is SGHVS and CDR2 FQNEAQ. The CDR3 extends over 11 amino acids.

The table lists this clone with a count of one. The V call is TRBV7-2, the J call TRBJ2-3; 11 positions agree with TRBD1. The ends lost 6 bases at V and 2 bases at J; junction bases unmatched: 10. This CDR3 comprises 17 residues. Per the germline V gene, CDR1 is SGHTA and CDR2 is FQGNSA. As DNA, the CDR3 is TGTGCCAGCAGATGGTCAACGGGACAGGGGGACACAGATACGCAGTATTTT. Translating it yields CASRWSTGQGDTDTQYF.

This clone came up once. CDR3 DNA sequence: TGTGCCAGCAGCTTAGAAGGCAGGCCCACCGGGGAGCTGTTTTTT. As protein: CASSLEGRPTGELFF. This rearrangement joins TRBV13 to TRBJ2-2; no firm D call. Between the trimmed V and J ends, which lost 1 base and 4 bases, there was a span of 10 bases. The CDR3 extends over 15 amino acids. In germline, CDR1 is PRHDT, CDR2 FYEKMQ (reference sequence).

The V and J genes are TRBV27 and TRBJ2-3; the D is unclear. Trimming left V 3 bases short and J 2 bases short, with 12 bases between. The germline V gene has CDR1 MNHEY and CDR2 SMNVEV (reference sequence). The CDR3 runs 15 residues. The CDR3 DNA reads TGTGCCAGCAGTTTTAGTGGCAGATACACAGATACGCAGTATTTT. Protein sequence: CASSFSGRYTDTQYF.

V and J are TRBV19 and TRBJ2-3; 9 bases are a match to TRBD1. The trim removed 4 bases at V and 0 bases at J, leaving 8 bases unmatched. The length of the CDR3 is 17 residues. Germline CDR1 reads LNHDA; CDR2 reads SQIVND (reference sequence). The CDR3 loop is CASSTWDREDSTDTQYF. The CDR3 coding sequence is TGTGCCAGTAGTACATGGGACAGGGAAGATAGCACAGATACGCAGTATTTT.

The V gene is TRBV13, the J gene TRBJ2-7; 11 nucleotides agree with TRBD2. V shed 6 bases, J shed 5 bases, and the junction held 6 bases outside the gene matches. CDR3 size: 14 residues. CDR1 and CDR2 (germline): PRHDT, FYEKMQ (reference sequence). The CDR3 region is CASRPSGRFNEQYF. CDR3 nucleotide sequence: TGTGCCAGCAGGCCTAGCGGGAGGTTTAACGAGCAGTACTTC.

This chain links TRBV6-5 with TRBJ2-1; tentatively, D is TRBD1 or TRBD2 (6 bases each). V was cut by 7 bases and J by 4 bases, with 17 bases left in between. Germline CDR1 and CDR2: MNHEY and SVGAGI. The length of the CDR3 is 15 residues. The CDR3 coding sequence is TGTGCCAGCACCCTTTCGGGGGACACTTACAATGAGCAGTTCTTC. It is translated as CASTLSGDTYNEQFF.